Given below is one TCR beta chain in context. The antigen remains undetermined. Gene names follow the mouse nomenclature. The CDR3 end falls 1 residue outside the read, so it is completed with the germline J gene. As for time point: mouse harvest day 7 after allogeneic transplant. Tail vein injection delivered 10^7 T-cell-depleted bone marrow cells and 10^6 splenic CD5+ T cells. Tissues came from B6→BALB/c major-mismatch GVHD mice at day 7 or 14. The sample originates from a study of tissue T cells after allogeneic stem cell transplantation. Assay: immunoSEQ multiplex PCR; the TCRdb copy retains only in-frame clones and omits some. The sample holds about 8,700 clones, roughly two fifths seen once. Germline V CDR1 and CDR2: SGHLS, HYDKME. The ends were cut back, 2 bases at V and 3 bases at J, with 8 bases in the middle. There are 13 residues in the CDR3. Study-level results: Some tissue clones might be persisting host cells; their alloreactivity or antigen specificity was not determined.

The V and J genes are TRBV12-2 and TRBJ2-5; weak D call: TRBD2 (6 bases). This clonotype originated in a female BALB/c mouse given C57BL/6 T cells with graft-versus-host disease after an allogeneic hematopoietic cell transplant. The sequenced sample was skin. The chain's CDR3 is CASSPGGQDTQYF. The covered CDR3 bases are TGTGCCAGCTCTCCGGGGGGTCAAGACACCCAGTAC.